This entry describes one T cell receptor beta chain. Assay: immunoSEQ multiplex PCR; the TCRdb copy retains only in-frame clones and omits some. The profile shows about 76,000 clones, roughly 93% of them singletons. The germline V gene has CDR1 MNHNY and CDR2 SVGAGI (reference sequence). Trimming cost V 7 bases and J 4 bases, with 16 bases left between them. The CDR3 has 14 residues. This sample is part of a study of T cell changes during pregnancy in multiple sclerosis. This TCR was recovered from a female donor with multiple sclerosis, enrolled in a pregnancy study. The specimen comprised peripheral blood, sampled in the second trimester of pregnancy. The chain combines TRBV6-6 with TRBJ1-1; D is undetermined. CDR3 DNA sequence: TGTGCCAGCACCTTACGTGGGCGGGGCACTGAAGCTTTCTTT. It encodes CASTLRGRGTEAFF.